The 6 T cell receptor beta chains below were found in one sample sequenced in a study of identical twins. TCRdb reprocessed the 5' RACE reads via MiXCR and lists one record per CDR3 protein. The data hold roughly 1.6 million distinct CDR3 sequences, with roughly 35% observed a single time. Sequencing was carried out using cord blood. The source of these receptors is a newborn girl in good health.

A remark on this clonotype: One junction end does not reproduce the germline sequence, and a read error may be involved. This sequence joins TRBV24-1 and TRBJ1-6, with D unresolved. Germline V gene sequence: CDR1 KGHDR, CDR2 SFDVKD. This CDR3 is 15 amino acids long. The chain's CDR3 is CATSDLDNYNSPPHF. In DNA form, the CDR3 reads TGTGCCACCAGTGATTTGGACAACTATAATTCACCCCCCCACTTT.

Points on this clonotype: The missing conserved phenylalanine or tryptophan at the end of this CDR3 makes a read error likely. The V gene is TRBV20-1, the J gene TRBJ2-7, with no clear D. Germline V lookup: CDR1 DFQATT, CDR2 SNEGSKA (reference sequence). The V and J ends lost 1 base and 0 bases respectively, with 7 bases between them. The CDR3 is 13 residues long. The CDR3 protein is CSARVGVSYEQYL. The DNA for the CDR3 is TGCAGTGCTAGAGTCGGTGTCTCCTACGAGCAGTACTTG.

In DNA, the CDR3 is TGCGCCAGCAGCTTGGCAGGACCAGGGGGCTTGGATGGCTACACCTTC. Translated, it gives CASSLAGPGGLDGYTF. V and J are TRBV5-1 and TRBJ1-2, with 8 bases matching TRBD1. Germline lookup yields CDR1 SGHRS and CDR2 YFSETQ. The CDR3 has 16 amino acids. After removal of 0 bases from V and 6 bases from J, the junction contained 10 bases not matched to a gene.

This clonotype came up a few times. V and J are TRBV2 and TRBJ2-3; the match to TRBD1 covers 7 bases. The CDR3 has 13 residues. The germline CDR1 and CDR2 sequences are SNHLY and FYNNEI. J gave up 2 bases and V 7 bases, and 3 bases lay outside the gene matches. The CDR3 protein is CASTRGHTDTQYF. In DNA form, the CDR3 reads TGTGCCAGCACAAGGGGGCACACAGATACGCAGTATTTT. The variable domain in full, completed from reference TRBV2 and TRBJ2-3, reads EPEVTQTPSHQVTQMGQEVILRCVPISNHLYFYWYRQILGQKVEFLVSFYNNEISEKSEIFDDQFSVERPDGSNFTLKIRSTKLEDSAMYFCASTRGHTDTQYFGPGTRLTVL.

CDR3 in amino acids: CASSYRRGGRTDTQYF. CDR3 DNA: TGTGCCAGCAGTTACCGGCGGGGGGGCCGAACAGATACGCAGTATTTT. The gene calls are TRBV12-3 or TRBV12-4 and TRBJ2-3; 9 positions match TRBD2. V lost 4 bases to trimming and J lost 3 bases; unmatched junction nucleotides: 8. The CDR3 runs to 16 residues.

This chain uses TRBV20-1 with TRBJ2-3; 10 nucleotides match TRBD2. The CDR3 covers 15 residues. V dropped 5 bases and J dropped 4; count of bases not matched to a gene: 9. Germline V CDR1 and CDR2: DFQATT, SNEGSKA (reference sequence). For the CDR3, the DNA is TGCAGTGCTCCCCGGACTAGCGGCCGGGCAGATACGCAGTATTTT. Translating it yields CSAPRTSGRADTQYF.